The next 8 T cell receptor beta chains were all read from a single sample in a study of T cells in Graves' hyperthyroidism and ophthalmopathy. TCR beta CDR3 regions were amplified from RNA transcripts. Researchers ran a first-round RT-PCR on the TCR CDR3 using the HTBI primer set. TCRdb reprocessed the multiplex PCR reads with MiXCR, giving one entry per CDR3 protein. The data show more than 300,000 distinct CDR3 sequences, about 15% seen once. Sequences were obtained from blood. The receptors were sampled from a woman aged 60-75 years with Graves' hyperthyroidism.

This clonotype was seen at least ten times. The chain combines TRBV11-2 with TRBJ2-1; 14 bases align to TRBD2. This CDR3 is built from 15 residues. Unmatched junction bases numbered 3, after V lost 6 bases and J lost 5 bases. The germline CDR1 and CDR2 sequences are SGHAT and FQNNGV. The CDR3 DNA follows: TGTGCCAGCAGTCGGACTAGCGGGAGGAACAATGAGCAGTTCTTC. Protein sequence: CASSRTSGRNNEQFF. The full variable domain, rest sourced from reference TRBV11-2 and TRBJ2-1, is EAGVAQSPRYKIIEKRQSVAFWCNPISGHATLYWYQQILGQGPKLLIQFQNNGVVDDSQLPKDRFSAERLKGVDSTLKIQPAKLEDSAVYLCASSRTSGRNNEQFFGPGTRLTVL.

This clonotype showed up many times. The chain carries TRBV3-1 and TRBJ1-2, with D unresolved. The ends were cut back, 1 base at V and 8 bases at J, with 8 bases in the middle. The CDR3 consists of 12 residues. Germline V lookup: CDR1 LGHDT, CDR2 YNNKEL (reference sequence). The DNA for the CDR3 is TGTGCCAGCAGCCAAGTCGCCCGCGGCTACACCTTC. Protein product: CASSQVARGYTF.

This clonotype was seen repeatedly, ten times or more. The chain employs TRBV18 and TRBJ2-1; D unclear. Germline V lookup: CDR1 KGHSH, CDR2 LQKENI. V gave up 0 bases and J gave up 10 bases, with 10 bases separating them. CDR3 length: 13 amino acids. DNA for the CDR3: TGTGCCAGCTCACCACCACAGTCGGAGGAGCAGTTCTTC. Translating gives CASSPPQSEEQFF. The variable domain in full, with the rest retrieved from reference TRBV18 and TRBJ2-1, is NAGVMQNPRHLVRRRGQEARLRCSPMKGHSHVYWYRQLPEEGLKFMVYLQKENIIDESGMPKERFSAEFPKEGPSILRIQQVVRGDSAAYFCASSPPQSEEQFFGPGTRLTVL.

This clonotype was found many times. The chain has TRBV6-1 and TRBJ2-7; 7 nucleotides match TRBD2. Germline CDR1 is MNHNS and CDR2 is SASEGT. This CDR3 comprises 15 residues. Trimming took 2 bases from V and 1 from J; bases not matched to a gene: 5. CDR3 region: CASSELSGKSYEQYF. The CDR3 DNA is TGTGCCAGCAGTGAATTGAGCGGGAAGTCCTACGAGCAGTACTTC.

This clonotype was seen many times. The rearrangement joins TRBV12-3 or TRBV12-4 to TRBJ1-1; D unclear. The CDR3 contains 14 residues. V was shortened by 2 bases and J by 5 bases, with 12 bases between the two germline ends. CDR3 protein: CASSLMPAETEAFF. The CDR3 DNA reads TGTGCCAGCAGTTTAATGCCCGCAGAAACTGAAGCTTTCTTT.

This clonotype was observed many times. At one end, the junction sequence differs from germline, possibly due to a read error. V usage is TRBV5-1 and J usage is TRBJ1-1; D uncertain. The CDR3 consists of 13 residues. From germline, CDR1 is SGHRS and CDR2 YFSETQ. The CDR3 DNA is TGTGCCAGCAGCTTAACACCTAACACTGAAGCTTTCTTT. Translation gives CASSLTPNTEAFF. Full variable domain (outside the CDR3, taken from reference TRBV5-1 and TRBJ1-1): KAGVTQTPRYLIKTRGQQVTLSCSPISGHRSVSWYQQTPGQGLQFLFEYFSETQRNKGNFPGRFSGRQFSNSRSEMNVSTLELGDSALYLCASSLTPNTEAFFGQGTRLTVV.

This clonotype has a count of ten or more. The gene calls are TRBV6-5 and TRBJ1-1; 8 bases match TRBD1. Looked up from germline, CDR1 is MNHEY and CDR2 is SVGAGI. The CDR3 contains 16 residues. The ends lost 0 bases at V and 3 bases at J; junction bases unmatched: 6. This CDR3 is CASSYSDTGGDTEAFF. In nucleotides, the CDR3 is TGTGCCAGCAGTTACTCTGATACAGGGGGAGACACTGAAGCTTTCTTT.

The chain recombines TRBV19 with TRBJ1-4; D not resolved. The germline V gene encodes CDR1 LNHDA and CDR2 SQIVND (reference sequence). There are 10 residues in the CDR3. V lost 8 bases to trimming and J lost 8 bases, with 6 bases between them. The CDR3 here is CASGGEKLFF. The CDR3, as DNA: TGTGCCAGTGGCGGGGAAAAACTGTTTTTT.